The 9 T cell receptor beta chains given below trace back to one sample, sequenced in a study of Ad26.COV2.S vaccination and SARS-CoV-2 variants. Libraries were prepared by immunoSEQ multiplex PCR; TCRdb keeps only in-frame clonotypes and omits some of them. The profile shows 450,000 to 550,000 clones, approximately 92% of them singletons. Treatment meaning: about 20 received Ad26.COV2.S at low or high dose, single or two shots; roughly five received placebo; per-sample allocation not given. Collection of samples fell on day 63 after the first vaccine or placebo injection. The source material was peripheral blood, sampled in a trial of Ad26.COV2.S vaccine versus placebo. All receptors derive from a person aged 18-65 years who received the Ad26.COV2.S COVID-19 vaccine or a placebo.

The chain couples TRBV5-1 to TRBJ1-2, with D perhaps TRBD1 (5 bases). V lost 1 base, J lost 5 bases, and 18 bases lay in between. There are 16 residues in the CDR3. The germline V gene encodes CDR1 SGHRS and CDR2 YFSETQ. The CDR3 loop is CASSLSPSRVGYGYTF. CDR3 bases: TGCGCCAGCAGCTTGTCCCCCTCCAGGGTAGGGTATGGCTACACCTTC.

For the CDR3, the DNA is TGTGCCAGTAGAGAGTGGGGGGAGCGGAGGAACACTGAAGCTTTCTTT. This encodes CASREWGERRNTEAFF. This chain connects TRBV19 to TRBJ1-1, with a weak D call TRBD1 (5 bases). V was trimmed by 6 bases and J by 1 base, leaving 18 bases between them. Per germline, CDR1 LNHDA and CDR2 SQIVND (reference sequence). CDR3 length equals 16 residues.

This rearrangement joins TRBV7-9 to TRBJ2-3; D not resolved. The germline V and J ends were trimmed by 6 bases and 4 bases, with 14 bases remaining between them. The CDR3 spans 14 residues. Germline lookup yields CDR1 SEHNR and CDR2 FQNEAQ (reference sequence). In DNA form, the CDR3 reads TGTGCCAGCAGTCTTCAAGGTGGTTCAGATACGCAGTATTTT. Amino acid sequence: CASSLQGGSDTQYF.

The chain combines TRBV18 with TRBJ1-1; TRBD1 matches 10 bases. The germline V gene has CDR1 KGHSH and CDR2 LQKENI. The CDR3 has 15 residues. Unmatched junction bases numbered 9, after V lost 0 bases and J lost 11 bases. DNA for the CDR3: TGTGCCAGCTCACCACCACGACAGGGGGCAGGAGAGGCTTTCTTT. It translates to CASSPPRQGAGEAFF.

The chain links TRBV7-6 to TRBJ1-2, with 12 bases aligning to TRBD1. V lost 4 bases and J lost 5; bases outside the gene matches: 8. Germline V gives CDR1 SGHVS, CDR2 FNYEAQ. The CDR3 totals 16 residues. The CDR3 nucleotides are TGTGCCAGCAGCTCCGGGACAGGGGGCTTTGATTATGGCTACACCTTC. Its translation is CASSSGTGGFDYGYTF.

The V call is TRBV2, the J call TRBJ1-1; no reliable D call. The length of the CDR3 is 16 residues. The ends were cut back, 6 bases at V and 13 bases at J, with 30 bases in the middle. The germline gives CDR1 SNHLY, CDR2 FYNNEI. The CDR3 DNA follows: TGTGCCAGCAGATCCGATCGCCCAAGGCTCCCGCTTTTGAGTTTCTTT. It is translated as CASRSDRPRLPLLSFF.

The V gene is TRBV6-5, the J gene TRBJ2-1; maybe TRBD1 (6 bases). CDR3 length: 15 amino acids. Trimming removed 6 bases at V and 0 bases at J, with 12 bases between. Germline V gene sequence: CDR1 MNHEY, CDR2 SVGAGI. The CDR3 protein is CASRSRRGSYNEQFF. DNA for the CDR3: TGTGCCAGCAGAAGCCGCAGGGGCTCCTACAATGAGCAGTTCTTC.

This clone was observed a single time. In DNA form, the CDR3 reads TGTGCCAGCGGGAGCGGGAGGCTGACTAGCACAGATACGCAGCATTTT. Its protein is CASGSGRLTSTDTQHF. The chain employs TRBV5-4 and TRBJ2-3; D unclear. The assigned J gene may be wrong: the sequence end matches TRBJ1-5 better. The CDR3 consists of 16 residues. Per germline, CDR1 SGHNT and CDR2 YYREEE (reference sequence).

The chain links TRBV9 to TRBJ2-1; no clear D gene. Trimming pared 4 bases from V and 2 bases from J, leaving 13 bases between. Germline CDR1 reads SGDLS; CDR2 reads YYNGEE. The CDR3 runs 15 residues. In DNA form, the CDR3 reads TGTGCCAGCAGCCCCCTCCCGGATCCCTACAATGAGCAGTTCTTC. Protein sequence: CASSPLPDPYNEQFF. Together with reference TRBV9 and TRBJ2-1, the CDR3 gives the full variable domain: DSGVTQTPKHLITATGQRVTLRCSPRSGDLSVYWYQQSLDQGLQFLIQYYNGEERAKGNILERFSAQQFPDLHSELNLSSLELGDSALYFCASSPLPDPYNEQFFGPGTRLTVL.